This TCR beta chain was identified in a study of Graves' ophthalmopathy and Graves' hyperthyroidism. Study-wide context: Being free of ophthalmopathy for 18 months of follow-up defined stable hyperthyroidism.

The diagnosis combined clinical symptoms, thyroxine, TRAb, thyroid ultrasound and orbital computed tomography scans. From RNA, the CDR3 regions of TCR beta chains were amplified and sequenced. The first round was an RT-PCR with HTBI primers, and the second round was a multiplex PCR. TCRdb itself ran the multiplex PCR reads through MiXCR, one entry per CDR3 protein. The top ten hold roughly 11% of the sample, which has around 1,200,000 distinct CDR3 sequences, 35% to 40% seen once. Study-level findings and limits: Blood samples also showed most expanded thyroid clonotypes exceeding 0.001 frequency. The 13-signature model separated ophthalmopathy from stable hyperthyroidism at approximately 89% sensitivity and around 77% specificity.

The table lists this clonotype with many counts. Antigen: not known. A junction boundary mismatches the germline segment, possibly from a read error. The TCR was taken from an adult man with Graves' hyperthyroidism. The sequencing sample was made of peripheral blood or thyroid tissue (not recorded which).

CDR3 in amino acids: CASRPTGGYEQYF. CDR3 sequence (DNA): TGCGCCAGCAGGCCGACAGGGGGCTACGAGCAGTACTTC. The rearrangement joins TRBV2 to TRBJ2-7; 9 bases fit TRBD1. This CDR3 is built from 13 residues. Germline-derived CDR1 and CDR2 are SNHLY and FYNNEI.